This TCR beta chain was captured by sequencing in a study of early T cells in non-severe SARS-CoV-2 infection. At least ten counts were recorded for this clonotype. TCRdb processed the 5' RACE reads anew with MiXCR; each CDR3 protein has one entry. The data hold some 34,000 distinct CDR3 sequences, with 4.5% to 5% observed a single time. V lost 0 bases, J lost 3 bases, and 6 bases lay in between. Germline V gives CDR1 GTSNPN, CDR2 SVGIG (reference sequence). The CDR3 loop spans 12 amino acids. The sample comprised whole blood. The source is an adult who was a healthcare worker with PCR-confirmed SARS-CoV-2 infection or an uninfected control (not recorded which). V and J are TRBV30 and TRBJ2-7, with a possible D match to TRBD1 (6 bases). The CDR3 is CAWSVGGYEQYF. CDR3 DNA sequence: TGTGCCTGGAGTGTAGGGGGCTACGAGCAGTACTTC.